These T cell receptor beta chains were read from a single sample in a study of OX40 agonist ivuxolimab in advanced cancers. Sequencing was performed with immunoSEQ multiplex PCR; in TCRdb, only in-frame clones are kept and a portion is missing. Of 60,000 or so clones in the sample, more than 70% were seen once. This specimen consisted of CD4+ or CD8+ T cells sorted from blood, obtained in a trial of the OX40 agonist ivuxolimab. All receptors come from an adult with an advanced solid tumor such as melanoma, head and neck, liver or kidney cancer. Each CDR3 is given with its conserved first and last residue. A D gene is named only where the DNA matches it firmly. A row's size may be missing; if present it is once, few, many or a size class.

J gene,clone size,D gene,V gene,CDR3 protein,CDR3 DNA
TRBJ2-5,.,.,TRBV11-3,CASSLAGAETQYF,TGTGCCAGCAGCTTAGCGGGAGCAGAGACCCAGTACTTC
TRBJ1-5,few,.,TRBV7-2,CASTLGQSPQHF,TGTGCCAGCACCTTGGGGCAATCGCCCCAGCATTTT
TRBJ1-1,once,.,TRBV7-2,CASSSQAGVGTEAFF,TGTGCCAGCAGCTCCCAGGCGGGGGTAGGCACTGAAGCTTTCTTT
TRBJ1-2,.,.,TRBV7-9,CASSLDRGAEPDYGYTF,TGTGCCAGCAGCTTAGATCGAGGAGCAGAGCCTGACTATGGCTACACCTTC
TRBJ1-4,.,.,TRBV5-1,CASSFREPTNEKLFF,TGCGCCAGCAGCTTCAGGGAGCCAACTAATGAAAAACTGTTTTTT
TRBJ2-1,.,TRBD2,TRBV11-3,CASSAGTSLFHEQFF,TGTGCCAGCAGCGCCGGGACTAGCCTATTCCATGAGCAGTTCTTC
TRBJ2-5,.,.,TRBV12-1,CASSFGGWDWKETQYF,TGTGCCAGCAGCTTTGGGGGGTGGGACTGGAAGGAGACCCAGTACTTC
TRBJ2-7,.,TRBD1,TRBV18,CASSPDPGGEQYF,TGTGCCAGCTCACCTGACCCAGGGGGCGAGCAGTACTTC
TRBJ2-3,.,.,TRBV4-3,CASSLDRRTDTQYF,TGCGCCAGCAGCTTAGACCGTCGGACAGATACGCAGTATTTT
TRBJ1-3,.,.,TRBV2,CASRRDIGNSGNTIYF,TGTGCCAGCAGGAGGGACATCGGAAACTCTGGAAACACCATATATTTT
TRBJ1-2,.,.,TRBV5-6,CASSVLSREEGGYTF,TGTGCCAGCAGCGTGTTAAGCCGGGAGGAGGGTGGCTACACCTTC
TRBJ2-3,.,.,TRBV7-8,CASSLVRDTQYF,TGTGCCAGCAGCTTAGTGAGGGATACGCAGTATTTT
TRBJ2-7,.,TRBD2,TRBV28,CASSYTIAGATYEQYF,TGTGCCAGCAGTTACACCATAGCGGGGGCGACCTACGAGCAGTACTTC
TRBJ1-2,few,.,TRBV19,CASHPLGQAYYGYTF,TGTGCCAGCCACCCATTGGGGCAGGCGTACTATGGCTACACCTTC
TRBJ1-1,.,.,TRBV7-2,CASSFRAWRTEAFF,TGTGCCAGCAGCTTCAGGGCTTGGAGGACTGAAGCTTTCTTT
TRBJ1-1,few,TRBD1,TRBV7-9,CASSPRTGAETEAFF,TGTGCCAGCAGCCCTAGGACAGGGGCGGAGACTGAAGCTTTCTTT
TRBJ2-7,.,.,TRBV28,CASRGVRYEQYF,TGTGCCAGCAGGGGGGTACGCTACGAGCAGTACTTC
TRBJ2-1,.,.,TRBV30,CAWSPRENEQFF,TGTGCCTGGAGTCCGCGGGAAAATGAGCAGTTCTTC
TRBJ2-2,.,TRBD1,TRBV10-1,CASSEDPGTGPNTGELFF,TGCGCCAGCAGTGAGGATCCCGGGACAGGGCCGAACACCGGGGAGCTGTTTTTT
TRBJ2-7,.,TRBD2,TRBV4-1,CASSLSPWDGTSVDPPRSEQYF,TGCGCCAGCAGCCTTAGTCCGTGGGACGGGACTAGCGTAGATCCCCCTCGGTCCGAGCAGTACTTC
TRBJ2-5,.,TRBD2,TRBV7-8,CASSLLLARQETQYF,TGTGCCAGCAGCTTATTACTAGCGCGACAAGAGACCCAGTACTTC
TRBJ2-7,.,TRBD1,TRBV2,CASRPGTGVVYEQYF,TGTGCCAGCAGGCCAGGGACAGGGGTTGTCTACGAGCAGTACTTC
TRBJ1-5,.,.,TRBV28,CASRKSQVVSPQHF,TGTGCCAGCAGAAAGTCACAGGTCGTTTCGCCCCAGCATTTT
TRBJ1-2,.,.,TRBV19,CASTPGRLGDNYGYTF,TGTGCCAGTACTCCGGGACGGTTGGGTGATAACTATGGCTACACCTTC
TRBJ2-7,once,TRBD1,TRBV18,CASSQGTGAEQYF,TGTGCCAGCTCACAAGGGACAGGGGCCGAGCAGTACTTC
TRBJ2-6,.,.,TRBV7-3,CASSRGSGANVLTF,TGTGCCAGCAGCAGGGGGTCTGGGGCCAACGTCCTGACTTTC
TRBJ1-2,few,.,TRBV28,CASIRPWAGNGYTF,TGTGCCAGCATTCGTCCGTGGGCAGGGAATGGCTACACCTTC
TRBJ2-7,.,TRBD2,TRBV5-4,CASSLSGLAVYEQYF,TGTGCCAGCAGCCTCAGTGGGCTAGCGGTCTACGAGCAGTACTTC
TRBJ2-5,.,.,TRBV11-2,CASSLDRTETQYF,TGTGCCAGCAGCCTCGACAGAACAGAGACCCAATACTTC
TRBJ1-2,.,.,TRBV7-9,CASSPSGFRAHYGYTF,TGTGCCAGCAGCCCATCGGGGTTCCGAGCCCACTATGGCTACACCTTC
TRBJ2-2,.,.,TRBV21-1,CASSQTGVNTGELFF,TGTGCCAGCAGCCAGACAGGGGTGAACACCGGGGAGCTGTTTTTT
TRBJ2-3,.,.,TRBV5-1,CASSLAGTEDTQYF,TGCGCCAGCAGCTTGGCGGGGACCGAAGATACGCAGTATTTT